This record concerns one T cell receptor beta chain sequence. This specimen comes from a study of blood T cell repertoires in COVID-19. Turning to the study itself: Sample material is recorded as cDNA or gDNA derived from T cells, B-cell-depleted T cells, or PBMCs.

The length of the CDR3 is 13 residues. Germline assignment: CDR1 SGHNT and CDR2 YENEEA. Germline trimming cut 5 bases from V and 6 bases from J; bases unmatched to any gene: 5. Followed over time, Seattle patients had been enrolled while infection was active. Original data processing: Reference gene primer amplification gave nucleated cell count estimates. Produced via immunoSEQ multiplex PCR; TCRdb's table is partial and in-frame only. The DNA gave D and trimming, while V, J and clone size come from that table. The sample lists approximately 280,000 clones; about four fifths were seen once. The source is a human donor with COVID-19, enrolled during active disease. The donor label of this sample is uncertain. This chain links TRBV11-3 with TRBJ2-7; 9 bases are a match to TRBD1. The source material was peripheral blood. In nucleotides, the CDR3 is TGTGCCAGCAGCCGCTTGGACAGGGGCGAGCAGTACTTC. This translates into CASSRLDRGEQYF.